Below are 4 T cell receptor beta chains sequenced from a single sample in a study of CD8 T cells in ankylosing spondylitis. One entry per CDR3 protein results from TCRdb running MiXCR on the 5' RACE reads. The data contain around 770,000 distinct CDR3 sequences, about 10% of them singletons. General study findings and limits: Typical of ankylosing spondylitis blood, it appeared, was a TCR beta motif of eight highly homologous variants.

These receptors are not linked to any known antigen. Sequenced sample: blood, either unsorted or a sorted T cell fraction (not recorded which). Every receptor here comes from a male donor with ankylosing spondylitis.

This clonotype was picked up a small number of times. The chain uses TRBV20-1 and TRBJ1-2, with D possibly TRBD1 on 5 matching bases. CDR3 length equals 12 residues. Between the trimmed V and J ends, which lost 3 bases and 7 bases, there was a span of 12 bases. In germline, CDR1 is DFQATT, CDR2 SNEGSKA (reference sequence). The CDR3 bases are TGCAGTGCTAGCTTGGGGGTGCCTGGCTACACCTTC. Translation gives CSASLGVPGYTF.

This clonotype has more than one count but fewer than ten. The chain carries TRBV28 and TRBJ2-1; tentatively, D is TRBD2 (6 bases). The CDR3 contains 17 residues. The germline V and J ends were trimmed by 2 bases and 0 bases, with 14 bases remaining between them. The germline V gene has CDR1 MDHEN and CDR2 SYDVKM. The CDR3 nucleotides read TGTGCCAGCAGTTTAGGGAAGCGGGCCCTCTCCTACAATGAGCAGTTCTTC. It yields the protein CASSLGKRALSYNEQFF.

The rearrangement joins TRBV12-5 to TRBJ2-3; D perhaps matches TRBD2 (6 bases). This CDR3 has 14 residues. Germline CDR1 and CDR2: LGHNT and FRNRAP. V was clipped by 5 bases and J by 5 bases, with 14 bases between them. CDR3 nucleotides: TGTGCTAGTGGTGCCGGAGGGTCAGAAGATACGCAGTATTTT. Translated: CASGAGGSEDTQYF.

This clonotype has more than one count but fewer than ten. The chain links TRBV7-6 to TRBJ2-7; the match to TRBD1 covers 10 bases. This CDR3 has 16 amino acids. After removal of 0 bases from V and 6 bases from J, the junction contained 8 bases not matched to a gene. Germline V gene sequence: CDR1 SGHVS, CDR2 FNYEAQ. DNA of the CDR3: TGTGCCAGCAGCTTAGCCACCGGGACAGGGGTAGGCGAGCAGTACTTC. Amino acids: CASSLATGTGVGEQYF. The complete variable domain, with remaining parts taken from reference TRBV7-6 and TRBJ2-7, reads GAGVSQSPRYKVTKRGQDVALRCDPISGHVSLYWYRQALGQGPEFLTYFNYEAQQDKSGLPNDRFSAERPEGSISTLTIQRTEQRDSAMYRCASSLATGTGVGEQYFGPGTRLTVT.